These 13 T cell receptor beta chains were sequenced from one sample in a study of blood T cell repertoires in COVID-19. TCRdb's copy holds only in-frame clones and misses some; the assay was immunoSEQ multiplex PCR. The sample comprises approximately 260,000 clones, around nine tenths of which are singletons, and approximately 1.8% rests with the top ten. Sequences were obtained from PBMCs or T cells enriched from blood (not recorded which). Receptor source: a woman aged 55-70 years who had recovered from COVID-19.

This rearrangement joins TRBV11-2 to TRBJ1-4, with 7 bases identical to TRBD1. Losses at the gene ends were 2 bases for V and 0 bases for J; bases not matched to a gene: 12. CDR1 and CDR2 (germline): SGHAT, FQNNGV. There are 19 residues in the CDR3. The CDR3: CASSLPPPGQLTTNEKLFF. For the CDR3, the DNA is TGTGCCAGCAGCTTACCCCCTCCGGGACAGCTTACAACTAATGAAAAACTGTTTTTT.

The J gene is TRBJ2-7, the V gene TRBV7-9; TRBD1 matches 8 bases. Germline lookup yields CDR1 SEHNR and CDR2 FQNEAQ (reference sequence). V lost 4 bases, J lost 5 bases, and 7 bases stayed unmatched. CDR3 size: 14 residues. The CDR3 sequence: CASSSPTGVHEQYF. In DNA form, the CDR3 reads TGTGCCAGCAGCTCACCGACAGGGGTCCACGAGCAGTACTTC. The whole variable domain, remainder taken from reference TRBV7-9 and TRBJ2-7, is DTGVSQNPRHKITKRGQNVTFRCDPISEHNRLYWYRQTLGQGPEFLTYFQNEAQLEKSRLLSDRFSAERPKGSFSTLEIQRTEQGDSAMYLCASSSPTGVHEQYFGPGTRLTVT.

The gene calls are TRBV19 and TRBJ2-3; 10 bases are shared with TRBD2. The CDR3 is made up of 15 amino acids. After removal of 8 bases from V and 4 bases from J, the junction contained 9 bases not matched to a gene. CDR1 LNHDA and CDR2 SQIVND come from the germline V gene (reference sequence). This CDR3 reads CASSWLAGAADTQYF. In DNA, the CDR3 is TGTGCCAGTTCCTGGCTAGCGGGAGCGGCAGATACGCAGTATTTT.

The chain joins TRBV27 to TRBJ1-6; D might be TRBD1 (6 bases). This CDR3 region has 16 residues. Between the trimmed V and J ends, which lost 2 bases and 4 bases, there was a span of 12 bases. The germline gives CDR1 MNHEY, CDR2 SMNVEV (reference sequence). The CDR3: CASSLTGTLYNSPLHF. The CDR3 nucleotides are TGTGCCAGCAGTTTAACAGGGACCTTATATAATTCACCCCTCCACTTT.

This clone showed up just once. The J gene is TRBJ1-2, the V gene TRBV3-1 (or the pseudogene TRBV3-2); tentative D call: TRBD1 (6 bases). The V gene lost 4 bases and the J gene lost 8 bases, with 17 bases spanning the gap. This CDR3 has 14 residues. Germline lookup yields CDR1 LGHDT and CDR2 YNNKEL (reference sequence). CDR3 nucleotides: TGTGCCAGCAGCCGACGACAGGTGCTCGGCGGCTACACCTTC. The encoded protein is CASSRRQVLGGYTF.

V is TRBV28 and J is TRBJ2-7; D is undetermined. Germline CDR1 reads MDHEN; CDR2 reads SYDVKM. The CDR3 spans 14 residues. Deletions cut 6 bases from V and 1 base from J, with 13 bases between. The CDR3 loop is CASRGDGSSYEQYF. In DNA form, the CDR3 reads TGTGCCAGCAGAGGAGACGGCAGTTCCTACGAGCAGTACTTC. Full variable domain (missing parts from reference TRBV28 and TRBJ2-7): DVKVTQSSRYLVKRTGEKVFLECVQDMDHENMFWYRQDPGLGLRLIYFSYDVKMKEKGDIPEGYSVSREKKERFSLILESASTNQTSMYLCASRGDGSSYEQYFGPGTRLTVT.

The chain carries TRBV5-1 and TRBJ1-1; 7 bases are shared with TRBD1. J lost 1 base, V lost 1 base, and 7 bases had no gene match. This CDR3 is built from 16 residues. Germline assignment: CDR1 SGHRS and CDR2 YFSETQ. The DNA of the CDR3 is TGCGCCAGCAGCTTGCGGCTGACAGGGTGGAACACTGAAGCTTTCTTT. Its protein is CASSLRLTGWNTEAFF.

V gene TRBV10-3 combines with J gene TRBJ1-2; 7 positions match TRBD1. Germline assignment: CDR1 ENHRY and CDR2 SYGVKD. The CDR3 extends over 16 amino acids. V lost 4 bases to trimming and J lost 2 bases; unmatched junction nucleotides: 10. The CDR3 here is CAISGTTGQPNYGYTF. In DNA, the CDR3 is TGTGCCATCAGTGGGACAACGGGACAGCCGAACTATGGCTACACCTTC.

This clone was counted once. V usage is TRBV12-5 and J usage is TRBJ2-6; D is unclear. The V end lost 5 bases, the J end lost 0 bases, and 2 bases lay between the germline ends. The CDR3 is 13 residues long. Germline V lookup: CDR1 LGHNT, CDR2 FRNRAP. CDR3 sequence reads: CASGRSGANVLTF. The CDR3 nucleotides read TGTGCTAGTGGTCGCTCTGGGGCCAACGTCCTGACTTTC. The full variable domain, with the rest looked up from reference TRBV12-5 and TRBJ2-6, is DARVTQTPRHKVTEMGQEVTMRCQPILGHNTVFWYRQTMMQGLELLAYFRNRAPLDDSGMPKDRFSAEMPDATLATLKIQPSEPRDSAVYFCASGRSGANVLTFGAGSRLTVL.

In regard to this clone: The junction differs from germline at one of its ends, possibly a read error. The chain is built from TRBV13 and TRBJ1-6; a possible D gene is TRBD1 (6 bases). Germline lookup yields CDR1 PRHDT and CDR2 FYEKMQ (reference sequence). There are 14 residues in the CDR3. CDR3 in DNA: TGTGCCAGCACCTTAGGGGGAGAATATTCACCCCTCCACTTT. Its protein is CASTLGGEYSPLHF.

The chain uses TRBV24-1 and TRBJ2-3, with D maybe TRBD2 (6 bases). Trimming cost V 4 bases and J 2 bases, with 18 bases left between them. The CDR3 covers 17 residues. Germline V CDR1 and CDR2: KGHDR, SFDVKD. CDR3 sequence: CATSDRLGLTNTDTQYF. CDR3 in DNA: TGTGCCACCAGTGACCGCCTGGGACTTACGAACACAGATACGCAGTATTTT.

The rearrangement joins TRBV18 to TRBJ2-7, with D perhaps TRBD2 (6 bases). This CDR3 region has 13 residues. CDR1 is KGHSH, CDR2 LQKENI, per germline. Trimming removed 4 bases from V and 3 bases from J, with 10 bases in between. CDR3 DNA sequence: TGTGCCAGCTCACGCGGGGACGGCTACGAGCAGTACTTC. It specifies CASSRGDGYEQYF.

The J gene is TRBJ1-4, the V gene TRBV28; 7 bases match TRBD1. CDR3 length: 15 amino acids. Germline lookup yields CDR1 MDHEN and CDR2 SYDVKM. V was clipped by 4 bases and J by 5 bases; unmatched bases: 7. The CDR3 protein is CASSSLGTENEKLFF. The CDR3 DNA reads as TGTGCCAGCAGTTCTCTTGGGACAGAAAATGAAAAACTGTTTTTT.